This TCR beta chain stems from a study of blood T cell repertoires in COVID-19. This CDR3 spans 15 amino acids. V was cut by 4 bases and J by 5 bases, with 17 bases left in between. The germline V gene has CDR1 LGHNT and CDR2 FRNRAP. Here immunoSEQ multiplex PCR was the method, and the copy in TCRdb shows in-frame clones only, minus some. Among roughly 270,000 clones listed, about four fifths were seen once. The sample consisted of PBMCs or T cells enriched from blood (not recorded which). The sequence was obtained from a middle-aged man who had been exposed to COVID-19. The genes are TRBV12-5 and TRBJ2-5; D possibly corresponds to TRBD2 (6 bases). This CDR3 reads CASGSDLGLGETQYF. The CDR3 DNA reads TGTGCTAGTGGTTCCGACCTGGGACTCGGGGAGACCCAGTACTTC.